Below, 9 T cell receptor beta chains from the same sample are listed, as sequenced in a study of T cell responses to AZD1222 COVID-19 vaccine. Assay used: immunoSEQ multiplex PCR; TCRdb lists only in-frame clones, some missing. This repertoire shows 56,000 or so clones, over 75% found once; its top ten account for around 16%. Sequenced material: peripheral blood, taken on day 0 of AZD1222 vaccination. These receptors originate from an adult in good health.

The chain uses TRBV19 and TRBJ2-2; weak D call: TRBD1 (7 bases). CDR1 and CDR2 (germline): LNHDA, SQIVND (reference sequence). Trimming pared 8 bases from V and 7 bases from J, leaving 14 bases between. The CDR3 sequence is 13 residues long. CDR3 nucleotides: TGTGCCAGTCGCGGAGGGGGCGACGGGGAGCTGTTTTTT. It translates to CASRGGGDGELFF.

The chain is built from TRBV6-4 and TRBJ1-4; D is unclear. The ends were cut back, 3 bases at V and 8 bases at J, with 13 bases in the middle. Germline CDR1 reads MRHNA; CDR2 reads SNTAGT. The CDR3 consists of 14 residues. Here the CDR3 reads CASSEEGDMEKLFF. As DNA, the CDR3 is TGTGCCAGCAGTGAAGAGGGCGATATGGAAAAACTGTTTTTT.

The J gene is TRBJ2-1, the V gene TRBV7-9; 10 bases map to TRBD2. J lost 4 bases, V lost 5 bases, and 8 bases had no gene match. The CDR3 contains 16 residues. CDR1 and CDR2 from the germline V gene are SEHNR and FQNEAQ (reference sequence). This CDR3 is CASSPRVAGGYNEQFF. For the CDR3, the DNA is TGTGCCAGCAGCCCTCGGGTAGCGGGGGGATACAATGAGCAGTTCTTC.

This chain joins TRBV2 and TRBJ1-5; TRBD1 might be the D (5 bases). The V gene lost 0 bases and the J gene lost 7 bases, with 16 bases spanning the gap. Per the germline V gene, CDR1 is SNHLY and CDR2 is FYNNEI. The CDR3 consists of 16 residues. CDR3 bases: TGTGCCAGCAGTGAAGCGCTTGGGGGGACTGGGCAGCCCCAGCATTTT. It codes for CASSEALGGTGQPQHF.

This clone was recorded once. This chain uses TRBV13 with TRBJ1-3, with 10 bases lining up with TRBD1. The CDR3 runs to 17 residues. CDR1 is PRHDT and CDR2 is FYEKMQ in the germline V gene (reference sequence). The junction had 4 bases not matched to a gene; V was cut back by 0 bases and J by 2 bases. As DNA, the CDR3 is TGTGCCAGCAGCTTAGGGAGCGGGACAGGGGCTGGAAACACCATATATTTT. Encoded protein: CASSLGSGTGAGNTIYF.

The V gene is TRBV24-1, the J gene TRBJ2-1; D remains unclear. CDR1 is KGHDR and CDR2 is SFDVKD in the germline V gene. The CDR3 consists of 13 residues. V gave up 4 bases and J gave up 5 bases, with 8 bases separating them. CDR3 amino acids: CATSENWDNEQFF. As DNA, the CDR3 is TGTGCCACCAGTGAGAACTGGGACAATGAGCAGTTCTTC.

This clone occurred a few times. CDR3 DNA sequence: TGTGCCACCATACAAGGGCAGGGTGGCTACACCTTC. Amino acids: CATIQGQGGYTF. The J gene is TRBJ1-2, the V gene TRBV28, with D possibly matching TRBD1 (5 bases). The CDR3 contains 12 residues. V lost 10 bases to trimming and J lost 7 bases, with 16 bases between them. From germline, CDR1 is MDHEN and CDR2 SYDVKM.

The rearrangement joins TRBV2 to TRBJ2-1; D may be TRBD1 (6 bases). The CDR3 is 13 residues long. Per germline, CDR1 SNHLY and CDR2 FYNNEI. The V gene lost 7 bases and the J gene lost 3 bases, with 10 bases spanning the gap. The CDR3 DNA is TGTGCCAGCAAGCAGGGGCGCTACAATGAGCAGTTCTTC. Encoded protein: CASKQGRYNEQFF.

The V gene is TRBV2, the J gene TRBJ1-1; D remains unclear. With 5 bases removed from V and 1 base from J, the gap between germline ends came to 11 bases. CDR1 is SNHLY, CDR2 FYNNEI, per germline. CDR3 length: 14 amino acids. The CDR3 loop is CASSPWRENTEAFF. The CDR3 DNA follows: TGTGCCAGCAGTCCCTGGCGCGAGAACACTGAAGCTTTCTTT.